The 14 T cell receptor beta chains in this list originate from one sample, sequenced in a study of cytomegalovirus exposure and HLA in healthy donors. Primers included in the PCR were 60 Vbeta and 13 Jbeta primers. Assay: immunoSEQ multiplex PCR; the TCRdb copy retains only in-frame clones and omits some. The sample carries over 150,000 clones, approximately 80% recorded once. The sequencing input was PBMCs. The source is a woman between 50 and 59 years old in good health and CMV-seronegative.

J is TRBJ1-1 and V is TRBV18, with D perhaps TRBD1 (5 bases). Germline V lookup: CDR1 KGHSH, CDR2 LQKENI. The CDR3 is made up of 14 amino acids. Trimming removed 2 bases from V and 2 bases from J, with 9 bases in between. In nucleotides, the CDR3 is TGTGCCAGCTCACCAGCGGGGGTCAACACTGAAGCTTTCTTT. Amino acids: CASSPAGVNTEAFF.

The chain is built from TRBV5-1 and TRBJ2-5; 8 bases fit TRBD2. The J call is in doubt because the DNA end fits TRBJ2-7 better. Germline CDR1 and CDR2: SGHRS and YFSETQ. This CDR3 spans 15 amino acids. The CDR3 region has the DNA TGCGCCAGCAGCTTGTGGACTAGCTACTCCTACGAGCAGTACTTC. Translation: CASSLWTSYSYEQYF.

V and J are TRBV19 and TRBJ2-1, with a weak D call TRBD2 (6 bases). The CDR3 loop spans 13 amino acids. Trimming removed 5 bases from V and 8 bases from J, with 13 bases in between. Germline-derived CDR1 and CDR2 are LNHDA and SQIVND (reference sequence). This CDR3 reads CASSPLTGDEQFF. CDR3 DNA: TGTGCCAGTAGTCCGCTAACGGGGGATGAGCAGTTCTTC.

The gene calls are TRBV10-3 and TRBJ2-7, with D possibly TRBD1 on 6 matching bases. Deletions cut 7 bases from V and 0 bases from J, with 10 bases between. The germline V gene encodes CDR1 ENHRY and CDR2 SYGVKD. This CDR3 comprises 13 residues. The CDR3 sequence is CAITAGDSYEQYF. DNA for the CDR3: TGTGCCATCACGGCAGGGGACTCCTACGAGCAGTACTTC.

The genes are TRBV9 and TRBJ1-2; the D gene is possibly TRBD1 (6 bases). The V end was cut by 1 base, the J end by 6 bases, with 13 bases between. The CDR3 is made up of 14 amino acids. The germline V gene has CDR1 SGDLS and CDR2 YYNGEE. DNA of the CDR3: TGTGCCAGCAGCGTACAGGGGAATTGGGATGGCTACACCTTC. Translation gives CASSVQGNWDGYTF.

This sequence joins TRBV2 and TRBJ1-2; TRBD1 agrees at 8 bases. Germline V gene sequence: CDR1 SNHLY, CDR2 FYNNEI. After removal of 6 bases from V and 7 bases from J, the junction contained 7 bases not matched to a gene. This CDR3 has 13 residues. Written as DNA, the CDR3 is TGTGCCAGCAGCCAGGGGGCTCGGGGTGGCTACACCTTC. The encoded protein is CASSQGARGGYTF.

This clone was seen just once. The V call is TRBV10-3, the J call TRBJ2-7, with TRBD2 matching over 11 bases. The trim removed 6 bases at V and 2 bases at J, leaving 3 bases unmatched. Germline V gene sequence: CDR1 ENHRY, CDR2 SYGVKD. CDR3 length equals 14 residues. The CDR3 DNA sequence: TGTGCCATCAGCGGGACTAGCGGTGCCTACGAGCAGTACTTC. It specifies CAISGTSGAYEQYF.

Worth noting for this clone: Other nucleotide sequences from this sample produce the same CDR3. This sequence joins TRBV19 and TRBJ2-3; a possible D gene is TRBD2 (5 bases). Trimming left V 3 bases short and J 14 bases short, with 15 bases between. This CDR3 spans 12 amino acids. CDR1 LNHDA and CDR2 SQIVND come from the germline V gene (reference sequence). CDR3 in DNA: TGTGCCAGTAGTATGCTAAGCGAGGGTCTGTATTTT. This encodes CASSMLSEGLYF. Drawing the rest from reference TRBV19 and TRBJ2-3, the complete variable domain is DGGITQSPKYLFRKEGQNVTLSCEQNLNHDAMYWYRQDPGQGLRLIYYSQIVNDFQKGDIAEGYSVSREKKESFPLTVTSAQKNPTAFYLCASSMLSEGLYFGPGTRLTVL.

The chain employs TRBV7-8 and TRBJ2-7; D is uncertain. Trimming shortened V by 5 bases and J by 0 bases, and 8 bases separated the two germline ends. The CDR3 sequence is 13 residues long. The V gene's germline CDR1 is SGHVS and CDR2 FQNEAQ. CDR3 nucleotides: TGTGCCAGCAGCGGCTTGGCCTCCTACGAGCAGTACTTC. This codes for CASSGLASYEQYF. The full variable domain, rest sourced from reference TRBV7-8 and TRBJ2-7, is GAGVSQSPRYKVAKRGQDVALRCDPISGHVSLFWYQQALGQGPEFLTYFQNEAQLDKSGLPSDRFFAERPEGSVSTLKIQRTQQEDSAVYLCASSGLASYEQYFGPGTRLTVT.

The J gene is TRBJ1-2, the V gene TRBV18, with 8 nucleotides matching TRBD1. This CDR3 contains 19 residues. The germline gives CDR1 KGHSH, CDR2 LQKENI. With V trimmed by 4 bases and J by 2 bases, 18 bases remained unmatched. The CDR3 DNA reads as TGTGCCAGCTCACTCCGGACGGGACAGGCTACGCAGGGGAACTATGGCTACACCTTC. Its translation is CASSLRTGQATQGNYGYTF.

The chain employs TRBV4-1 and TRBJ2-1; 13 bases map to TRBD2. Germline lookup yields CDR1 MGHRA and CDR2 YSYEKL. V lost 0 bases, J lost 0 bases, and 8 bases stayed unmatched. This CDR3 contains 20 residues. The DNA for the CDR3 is TGCGCCAGCAGCCAAGAAACTAGCGGGAGGGCCGAAGGCTCCTACAATGAGCAGTTCTTC. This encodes CASSQETSGRAEGSYNEQFF.

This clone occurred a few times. Here the CDR3 DNA reads TGTGCCAGCAGCCGGACAGGGTTTCGTGCCGGGGAGCTGTTTTTT. Amino acid sequence: CASSRTGFRAGELFF. This sequence joins TRBV5-4 and TRBJ2-2, with 8 positions matching TRBD1. Germline V gene sequence: CDR1 SGHNT, CDR2 YYREEE (reference sequence). The CDR3 contains 15 residues. V was pared by 4 bases and J by 6 bases, with 8 bases of the junction left unmatched.

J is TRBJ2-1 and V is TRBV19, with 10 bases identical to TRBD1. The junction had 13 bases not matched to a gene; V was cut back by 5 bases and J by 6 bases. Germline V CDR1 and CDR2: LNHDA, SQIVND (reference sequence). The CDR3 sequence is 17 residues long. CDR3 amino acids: CASSVPGQGKVSNEQFF. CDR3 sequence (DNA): TGTGCCAGTAGTGTCCCGGGACAGGGGAAGGTAAGCAATGAGCAGTTCTTC. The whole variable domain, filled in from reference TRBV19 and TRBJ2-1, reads DGGITQSPKYLFRKEGQNVTLSCEQNLNHDAMYWYRQDPGQGLRLIYYSQIVNDFQKGDIAEGYSVSREKKESFPLTVTSAQKNPTAFYLCASSVPGQGKVSNEQFFGPGTRLTVL.

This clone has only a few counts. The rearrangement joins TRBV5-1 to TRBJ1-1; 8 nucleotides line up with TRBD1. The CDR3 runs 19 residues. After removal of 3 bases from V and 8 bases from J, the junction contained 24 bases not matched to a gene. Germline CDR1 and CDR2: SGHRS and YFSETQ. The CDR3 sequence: CASSSPDRVQSTTSLEAFF. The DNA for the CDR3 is TGCGCCAGCAGCTCGCCGGACAGGGTTCAATCCACCACTTCATTAGAAGCTTTCTTT.